These 23 T cell receptor beta chains were all obtained from the same sample, sequenced in a study of shared clonotypes between healthy human individuals (dated by TCRdb to the early 2020s). The library relied on the immunoSEQ multiplex PCR assay. In its TCRdb copy, this immuneACCESS table keeps in-frame sequences only and misses some clones. Where compared with another copy, unresolved V genes explain less than half of these, and the others have no known cause. Counted in this sample were roughly 570,000 clones; roughly 98% of them appeared once. The ten largest clones take up roughly 0.29% of the sample. CD8 naive samples consisted of CD45RO-negative cells that were positively selected for CCR7, yielding a CD45RA+CCR7+ population without TemRA cells. The specimen was naive CD8+ T cells sorted from blood. The intended sense of this specimen's cell subset or site label: CD45RA+CCR7+. Receptors originate from a man aged 25 to 40 in good health.

The chain combines TRBV29-1 with TRBJ1-1; the D is unclear. V lost 3 bases to trimming and J lost 7 bases, with 12 bases between them. Germline CDR1 reads SQVTM; CDR2 reads ANQGSEA. This CDR3 region has 12 residues. CDR3 amino acids: CSVDITANEAFF. The DNA of the CDR3 is TGCAGCGTTGATATAACAGCAAATGAAGCTTTCTTT.

V usage is TRBV7-8 and J usage is TRBJ2-1, with 10 bases fitting TRBD2. V was clipped by 4 bases and J by 8 bases; unmatched bases: 8. The CDR3 totals 15 residues. Germline CDR1 and CDR2: SGHVS and FQNEAQ. The CDR3 protein is CASSSGTSVFYEQFF. In DNA, the CDR3 is TGTGCCAGCAGCTCCGGGACTAGCGTCTTCTATGAGCAGTTCTTC.

This chain uses TRBV27 with TRBJ2-1; D remains ambiguous. CDR1 and CDR2 from the germline V gene are MNHEY and SMNVEV (reference sequence). Trimming removed 3 bases at V and 7 bases at J, with 13 bases between. The CDR3 is made up of 14 amino acids. CDR3 sequence reads: CASSFGISGNEQFF. CDR3 DNA: TGTGCCAGCAGTTTTGGAATTAGTGGGAATGAGCAGTTCTTC.

This chain links TRBV7-8 with TRBJ2-1; TRBD1 agrees at 9 bases. Unmatched junction bases numbered 4, after V lost 0 bases and J lost 4 bases. Germline V gene data show CDR1 as SGHVS and CDR2 as FQNEAQ. The length of the CDR3 is 16 residues. The CDR3 coding sequence is TGTGCCAGCAGCTTAGCGACGGGACAGGGATACAATGAGCAGTTCTTC. Protein sequence: CASSLATGQGYNEQFF.

This chain links TRBV14 with TRBJ2-1; a weak D match, TRBD2 (5 bases). The V end lost 0 bases, the J end lost 1 base, and 10 bases lay between the germline ends. CDR1 is SGHDN, CDR2 FVKESK, per germline. This CDR3 spans 16 amino acids. The CDR3 reads CASSQEGSISYNEQFF. CDR3 in DNA: TGTGCCAGCAGCCAAGAGGGGAGTATATCCTACAATGAGCAGTTCTTC. Together with reference TRBV14 and TRBJ2-1, the CDR3 gives the full variable domain: EAGVTQFPSHSVIEKGQTVTLRCDPISGHDNLYWYRRVMGKEIKFLLHFVKESKQDESGMPNNRFLAERTGGTYSTLKVQPAELEDSGVYFCASSQEGSISYNEQFFGPGTRLTVL.

This chain uses TRBV4-2 with TRBJ2-7; 13 nucleotides line up with TRBD2. The ends lost 0 bases at V and 12 bases at J; junction bases unmatched: 11. The CDR3 covers 16 residues. Per germline, CDR1 LGHNA and CDR2 YNFKEQ. CDR3 in amino acids: CASSQDSRLAGGPPYF. For the CDR3, the DNA is TGTGCCAGCAGCCAAGATAGCCGACTAGCGGGGGGTCCCCCGTACTTC.

The gene calls are TRBV27 and TRBJ2-7, with unresolved D. Germline assignment: CDR1 MNHEY and CDR2 SMNVEV (reference sequence). The CDR3 runs 13 residues. Trimming took 1 base from V and 7 from J, leaving 11 bases between them. CDR3 nucleotides: TGTGCCAGCAGTTTATGGCCTTCTGAGGAGCAGTACTTC. Protein product: CASSLWPSEEQYF.

The chain combines TRBV5-1 with TRBJ1-1; possibly TRBD1 for D (6 bases). Germline lookup yields CDR1 SGHRS and CDR2 YFSETQ. The CDR3 extends over 16 amino acids. The V gene lost 3 bases and the J gene lost 4 bases, with 19 bases spanning the gap. The CDR3 loop is CASSYGQLQTGTEAFF. In nucleotides, the CDR3 is TGCGCCAGCAGCTACGGACAGCTTCAGACGGGCACTGAAGCTTTCTTT.

The chain's CDR3 is CASSLWGSANYEQYF. The DNA of the CDR3 is TGTGCCAGCAGCTTGTGGGGTTCCGCCAACTACGAGCAGTACTTC. The chain couples TRBV7-2 to TRBJ2-7; no clear D gene. CDR3 size: 15 residues. Trimming left V 3 bases short and J 3 bases short, with 15 bases between. Germline assignment: CDR1 SGHTA and CDR2 FQGNSA.

This chain links TRBV29-1 with TRBJ1-4; no reliable D call. Between the trimmed V and J ends, which lost 3 bases and 8 bases, there was a span of 7 bases. The CDR3 runs 11 residues. Germline CDR1 and CDR2: SQVTM and ANQGSEA. The CDR3 protein is CSVDGGEKLFF. CDR3 nucleotide sequence: TGCAGCGTTGACGGAGGCGAAAAACTGTTTTTT.

This chain connects TRBV9 to TRBJ2-7, with 10 bases fitting TRBD1. The CDR3 sequence is 16 residues long. V was pared by 0 bases and J by 5 bases, with 8 bases of the junction left unmatched. Germline V gives CDR1 SGDLS, CDR2 YYNGEE. CDR3 DNA: TGTGCCAGCAGCGTAGCTCAGGGACAGGGGTTTGACGAGCAGTACTTC. This codes for CASSVAQGQGFDEQYF.

V and J are TRBV11-2 and TRBJ2-7; the D is unclear. The CDR3 contains 12 residues. The V end lost 3 bases, the J end lost 2 bases, and 5 bases lay between the germline ends. Looked up from germline, CDR1 is SGHAT and CDR2 is FQNNGV. CDR3 nucleotide sequence: TGTGCCAGCAGCTTCCTAACCTACGAGCAGTACTTC. Translation: CASSFLTYEQYF. The full variable domain, rest sourced from reference TRBV11-2 and TRBJ2-7, is EAGVAQSPRYKIIEKRQSVAFWCNPISGHATLYWYQQILGQGPKLLIQFQNNGVVDDSQLPKDRFSAERLKGVDSTLKIQPAKLEDSAVYLCASSFLTYEQYFGPGTRLTVT.

The J gene is TRBJ1-5, the V gene TRBV28; no reliable D call. The CDR3 spans 17 residues. Between the trimmed V and J ends, which lost 5 bases and 3 bases, there was a span of 20 bases. Germline CDR1 MDHEN, CDR2 SYDVKM. The CDR3: CASSNIRSQPLNQPQHF. CDR3 in DNA: TGTGCCAGCAGTAATATTCGGTCCCAACCCCTCAATCAGCCCCAGCATTTT.

This chain connects TRBV11-2 to TRBJ2-7, with D perhaps being TRBD1 or TRBD2 (5 bases each). V lost 5 bases and J 3 bases, leaving 20 bases between the germline ends. The CDR3 consists of 16 residues. Germline CDR1 and CDR2: SGHAT and FQNNGV. CDR3 DNA sequence: TGTGCCAGCAGCCCCAGAGGGGTCTCCGTCTTCTACGAGCAGTACTTC. Protein sequence: CASSPRGVSVFYEQYF.

This clone was seen more than once but under ten times. The chain joins TRBV5-4 to TRBJ2-4; D could derive from TRBD1 or TRBD2 (5 bases each). Per the germline V gene, CDR1 is SGHNT and CDR2 is YYREEE (reference sequence). Between the trimmed V and J ends, which lost 0 bases and 0 bases, there was a span of 10 bases. This CDR3 contains 16 residues. This CDR3 reads CASSLAGSLAKNIQYF. For the CDR3, the DNA is TGTGCCAGCAGCTTGGCAGGGAGTCTAGCCAAAAACATTCAGTACTTC.

This chain uses TRBV7-8 with TRBJ2-1; 8 bases line up with TRBD1. Germline lookup yields CDR1 SGHVS and CDR2 FQNEAQ. V trimming: 4 bases; J trimming: 5 bases; junction bases outside the gene matches: 13. The CDR3 sequence is 17 residues long. The chain's CDR3 is CASSYKTGTGLNNEQFF. In DNA form, the CDR3 reads TGTGCCAGCAGCTATAAAACCGGGACAGGTCTGAACAATGAGCAGTTCTTC.

The chain carries TRBV6-6 and TRBJ2-5; D may correspond to TRBD1 or TRBD2 (6 bases each). The CDR3 length is 14 residues. Trimming shortened V by 2 bases and J by 5 bases, and 12 bases separated the two germline ends. Germline V gives CDR1 MNHNY, CDR2 SVGAGI (reference sequence). Here the CDR3 DNA reads TGTGCCAGCAGTTACATGGGGGCGGGGGAGACCCAGTACTTC. Translating gives CASSYMGAGETQYF.

The chain has TRBV19 and TRBJ2-3, with D possibly called TRBD1 or TRBD2 (5 bases each). The V gene lost 3 bases and the J gene lost 4 bases, with 5 bases spanning the gap. Germline CDR1 is LNHDA and CDR2 is SQIVND (reference sequence). This CDR3 contains 12 residues. CDR3: CASSMGADTQYF. As DNA, the CDR3 is TGTGCCAGTAGTATGGGGGCAGATACGCAGTATTTT.

V is TRBV10-1 and J is TRBJ1-1; D gene unclear. With 5 bases removed from V and 0 bases from J, the gap between germline ends came to 13 bases. This CDR3 contains 15 residues. From germline, CDR1 is WNHNN and CDR2 SYGVQD (reference sequence). DNA of the CDR3: TGCGCCAGCAGTCACCTCCCCGTTGTGAACACTGAAGCTTTCTTT. It codes for CASSHLPVVNTEAFF.

This sequence joins TRBV29-1 and TRBJ2-3; TRBD1 matches 8 bases. From germline, CDR1 is SQVTM and CDR2 ANQGSEA. The CDR3 consists of 16 residues. V was pared by 0 bases and J by 3 bases, with 8 bases of the junction left unmatched. CDR3 in amino acids: CSVEDWTDRETDTQYF. CDR3 nucleotides: TGCAGCGTTGAAGACTGGACGGACAGGGAGACAGATACGCAGTATTTT.

The CDR3 is CASSGQTDNYEQYF. In DNA, the CDR3 is TGTGCCAGCAGCGGCCAGACAGATAACTACGAGCAGTACTTC. The chain joins TRBV11-3 to TRBJ2-7; maybe TRBD1 (5 bases). CDR1 is SGHNT and CDR2 is YENEEA in the germline V gene. The CDR3 is 14 residues long. The ends were cut back, 5 bases at V and 3 bases at J, with 14 bases in the middle.

The chain combines TRBV29-1 with TRBJ2-7, with TRBD2 matching over 13 bases. The CDR3 is 16 residues long. Per the germline V gene, CDR1 is SQVTM and CDR2 is ANQGSEA. The trim removed 2 bases at V and 2 bases at J, leaving 6 bases unmatched. CDR3 loop: CSVEKGLAGLTYEQYF. CDR3 coding DNA: TGCAGCGTTGAAAAGGGACTAGCGGGACTTACCTACGAGCAGTACTTC.

This chain links TRBV5-1 with TRBJ1-1, with TRBD1 matching over 10 bases. The CDR3 length is 15 residues. The V segment lost 4 bases and the J segment 0 bases; nucleotides outside the gene matches: 3. Germline V gene sequence: CDR1 SGHRS, CDR2 YFSETQ. CDR3 region: CASSRDRGVNTEAFF. In DNA form, the CDR3 reads TGCGCCAGCAGCAGGGACAGGGGAGTGAACACTGAAGCTTTCTTT.